The 22 T cell receptor beta chains in this list originate from one sample, sequenced in a study of PD-1 blockade in classical Hodgkin lymphoma. Profiled with immunoSEQ multiplex PCR; TCRdb holds only in-frame clones, not every one. The data hold around 40,000 clones, with about three quarters observed a single time. After autologous stem cell transplantation all patients relapsed, and prior brentuximab vedotin exposure differed between cohorts. Sample: peripheral blood mononuclear cells (PBMCs), taken at baseline. Source of these receptors: a human donor with classical Hodgkin lymphoma.

This clone came up once. The chain joins TRBV6-4 to TRBJ2-7, with 9 bases lining up with TRBD1. J was trimmed by 0 bases and V by 0 bases; bases with no gene match: 9. CDR1 is MRHNA, CDR2 SNTAGT, per germline. This CDR3 is 18 amino acids long. The CDR3 sequence is CASSDSQDRGSLSYEQYF. Written as DNA, the CDR3 is TGTGCCAGCAGTGACTCCCAAGACAGGGGGTCCCTCTCCTACGAGCAGTACTTC.

The chain is built from TRBV4-3 and TRBJ2-6; 7 nucleotides line up with TRBD2. The ends lost 1 base at V and 2 bases at J; junction bases unmatched: 8. Germline V lookup: CDR1 LGHNA, CDR2 YSLEER. The CDR3 covers 18 residues. CDR3 protein: CASSQVTGRGTGANVLTF. CDR3 in DNA: TGCGCCAGCAGCCAAGTTACGGGGAGGGGAACTGGGGCCAACGTCCTGACTTTC.

The chain carries TRBV6-1 and TRBJ2-3; 8 bases fit TRBD2. The CDR3 is made up of 18 amino acids. V dropped 0 bases and J dropped 2; count of bases not matched to a gene: 10. Looked up from germline, CDR1 is MNHNS and CDR2 is SASEGT. The CDR3 reads CASSEARTSSGVTDTQYF. In DNA form, the CDR3 reads TGTGCCAGCAGTGAAGCACGGACTAGCTCGGGGGTCACAGATACGCAGTATTTT.

The chain has TRBV4-1 and TRBJ2-5; 7 bases align to TRBD2. Per the germline V gene, CDR1 is MGHRA and CDR2 is YSYEKL. Losses at the gene ends were 2 bases for V and 2 bases for J; bases not matched to a gene: 8. The CDR3 is made up of 16 amino acids. Here the CDR3 DNA reads TGCGCCAGCAGCCAACACGACGGGGGGTCACAAGAGACCCAGTACTTC. Amino acid sequence: CASSQHDGGSQETQYF.

This chain joins TRBV6-5 and TRBJ1-2, with a possible D match to TRBD1 (5 bases). This CDR3 is 12 amino acids long. Trimming cost V 5 bases and J 9 bases, with 13 bases left between them. The V gene's germline CDR1 is MNHEY and CDR2 SVGAGI. The DNA for the CDR3 is TGTGCCAGCAGTCTCGGGGGAGGCAGCTACACCTTC. Its translation: CASSLGGGSYTF.

The chain couples TRBV6-4 to TRBJ2-5; 8 nucleotides match TRBD1. With 11 bases clipped from V and 5 bases from J, the junction kept 13 bases outside the gene matches. The CDR3 is 14 amino acids. CDR1 and CDR2 (germline): MRHNA, SNTAGT. The CDR3 nucleotides are TGTGCCCCAAAAGACAGGGGCCCCCGGGAGACCCAGTACTTC. Translated: CAPKDRGPRETQYF.

V usage is TRBV5-6 and J usage is TRBJ1-3, with a tentative D call TRBD1 (6 bases). Germline CDR1 and CDR2: SGHDT and YYEEEE. The CDR3 spans 13 residues. Trimming shortened V by 6 bases and J by 8 bases, and 15 bases separated the two germline ends. The CDR3 here is CASTLGGLDTIYF. CDR3 coding DNA: TGTGCCAGCACCCTGGGGGGCCTGGACACCATATATTTT.

The CDR3 coding sequence is TGCGCCAGTTGCAGGGAGCGGTGCACTGAAGCTTTCTTT. Its translation is CASCRERCTEAFF. V usage is TRBV10-1 and J usage is TRBJ1-1; weak D call: TRBD1 (5 bases). V was pared by 9 bases and J by 4 bases, with 15 bases between. The CDR3 covers 13 residues. The V gene's germline CDR1 is WNHNN and CDR2 SYGVQD (reference sequence).

V is TRBV19 and J is TRBJ1-6, with D possibly TRBD1 on 5 matching bases. CDR1 and CDR2 from the germline V gene are LNHDA and SQIVND (reference sequence). Trimming took 3 bases from V and 8 from J, leaving 11 bases between them. This CDR3 region has 14 residues. The CDR3 is CASSISGGDSPLHF. Written as DNA, the CDR3 is TGTGCCAGTAGTATCTCTGGGGGTGATTCACCCCTCCACTTT.

The chain has TRBV7-2 and TRBJ2-5; D may be TRBD1 (5 bases). V shed 4 bases and J shed 4 bases, with 13 bases lying between them. This CDR3 region has 14 residues. Germline V gene lookup returns CDR1 SGHTA and CDR2 FQGNSA. The CDR3 reads CASSWDGRGETQYF. The CDR3 region has the DNA TGTGCCAGCAGCTGGGATGGAAGGGGAGAGACCCAGTACTTC.

The CDR3 here is CASSLSSSGNTIYF. The CDR3 DNA sequence: TGCGCCAGCAGCTTGAGTTCCTCTGGAAACACCATATATTTT. The chain is built from TRBV5-1 and TRBJ1-3; D call uncertain. V dropped 1 base and J dropped 0 bases, with 5 bases sitting between them. This CDR3 region has 14 residues. Germline V gives CDR1 SGHRS, CDR2 YFSETQ.

For the CDR3, the DNA is TGTGCCAGCAGCACCTGGACAGGGGGCCTGACTGAAGCTTTCTTT. Translation gives CASSTWTGGLTEAFF. This chain links TRBV9 with TRBJ1-1, with 11 positions matching TRBD1. This CDR3 contains 15 residues. V shed 4 bases, J shed 5 bases, and the junction held 7 bases outside the gene matches. The germline gives CDR1 SGDLS, CDR2 YYNGEE.

This clone appeared once. V gene TRBV6-9 combines with J gene TRBJ1-3, with D possibly TRBD1 on 6 matching bases. CDR3 length: 15 residues. Trimming left V 7 bases short and J 8 bases short, with 21 bases between. The germline V gene has CDR1 MNHGY and CDR2 SVAAGI. CDR3 DNA: TGTGCCAGCACCCCATCGAGGGACACACCGGACACCATATATTTT. Protein product: CASTPSRDTPDTIYF.

As regards this clone: The DNA is omitted, as the CDR3 cannot be located on it reliably, and the CDR3 follows TCRdb's listing. This chain joins TRBV30 and TRBJ2-1; TRBD2 is taken as the D call from the table, unchecked against the DNA. The CDR3 extends over 10 residues, inclusive of both ends. The germline CDR1 and CDR2 sequences are GTSNPN and SVGIG (reference sequence). CDR3 sequence: CAWAGGSRFF.

This clone appeared a single time. The genes are TRBV5-1 and TRBJ2-6; possibly TRBD1 for D (5 bases). The length of the CDR3 is 15 residues. CDR1 SGHRS and CDR2 YFSETQ come from the germline V gene. V shed 3 bases and J shed 4 bases, with 11 bases lying between them. CDR3 residues: CASSSQGWGANVLTF. The DNA for the CDR3 is TGCGCCAGCAGCTCTCAGGGCTGGGGGGCCAACGTCCTGACTTTC. The full variable domain, completed using reference TRBV5-1 and TRBJ2-6, is KAGVTQTPRYLIKTRGQQVTLSCSPISGHRSVSWYQQTPGQGLQFLFEYFSETQRNKGNFPGRFSGRQFSNSRSEMNVSTLELGDSALYLCASSSQGWGANVLTFGAGSRLTVL.

This clone has just one count. The chain joins TRBV4-1 to TRBJ2-3; 7 bases match TRBD1. This CDR3 spans 15 amino acids. V lost 5 bases and J lost 4; bases outside the gene matches: 9. Germline CDR1 is MGHRA and CDR2 is YSYEKL. CDR3 residues: CASSSGQPESDTQYF. In DNA, the CDR3 is TGCGCCAGCAGCTCGGGACAGCCGGAGTCAGATACGCAGTATTTT.

The V call is TRBV2, the J call TRBJ2-7, with 7 nucleotides matching TRBD2. This CDR3 contains 14 residues. V shed 8 bases and J 0 bases; nucleotides not matched to a gene: 7. Per germline, CDR1 SNHLY and CDR2 FYNNEI. The CDR3 DNA is TGTGCCAGCGGAGAGGGAGGGACCTCCTACGAGCAGTACTTC. It translates to CASGEGGTSYEQYF.

V gene TRBV11-3 combines with J gene TRBJ2-1; 9 nucleotides match TRBD1. The V segment lost 4 bases and the J segment 10 bases; nucleotides outside the gene matches: 11. The CDR3 extends over 15 amino acids. The V gene's germline CDR1 is SGHNT and CDR2 YENEEA. The CDR3 DNA follows: TGTGCCAGCAGCTCCGGACAGGGGATCGTCTCCGAGCAGTTCTTC. Its translation is CASSSGQGIVSEQFF.

V usage is TRBV13 and J usage is TRBJ2-5, with D possibly matching TRBD1 (7 bases). V dropped 6 bases and J dropped 5 bases, with 19 bases sitting between them. The CDR3 loop spans 15 amino acids. Germline CDR1 PRHDT, CDR2 FYEKMQ (reference sequence). Here the CDR3 reads CASSGSAGGRETQYF. The CDR3 DNA reads TGTGCCAGCAGTGGGTCCGCAGGGGGGAGGGAGACCCAGTACTTC. The variable domain in full, completed from reference TRBV13 and TRBJ2-5, reads AAGVIQSPRHLIKEKRETATLKCYPIPRHDTVYWYQQGPGQDPQFLISFYEKMQSDKGSIPDRFSAQQFSDYHSELNMSSLELGDSALYFCASSGSAGGRETQYFGPGTRLLVL.

The J gene is TRBJ2-7, the V gene TRBV6-5; 8 nucleotides match TRBD1. Per germline, CDR1 MNHEY and CDR2 SVGAGI. There are 11 residues in the CDR3. Trimming removed 8 bases from V and 6 bases from J; junction bases left unmatched: 3. The CDR3 protein is CASGQGGEQYF. The DNA for the CDR3 is TGTGCCAGCGGACAGGGTGGCGAGCAGTACTTC.

This chain connects TRBV21-1 to TRBJ2-7. TRBV21-1 is a recognized pseudogene. This CDR3 contains 15 residues. The CDR3 protein is CASSKGPLAPYEQYF. DNA for the CDR3: TGTGCCAGCAGCAAAGGACCCCTGGCCCCCTACGAGCAGTACTTC.

The chain links TRBV11-2 to TRBJ1-1; no definite D call. With 0 bases removed from V and 1 base from J, the gap between germline ends came to 9 bases. The CDR3 loop spans 15 amino acids. CDR1 and CDR2 (germline): SGHAT, FQNNGV. The CDR3 DNA is TGTGCCAGCAGCTTAGATCCAGCTTCGAACACTGAAGCTTTCTTT. Encoded protein: CASSLDPASNTEAFF.